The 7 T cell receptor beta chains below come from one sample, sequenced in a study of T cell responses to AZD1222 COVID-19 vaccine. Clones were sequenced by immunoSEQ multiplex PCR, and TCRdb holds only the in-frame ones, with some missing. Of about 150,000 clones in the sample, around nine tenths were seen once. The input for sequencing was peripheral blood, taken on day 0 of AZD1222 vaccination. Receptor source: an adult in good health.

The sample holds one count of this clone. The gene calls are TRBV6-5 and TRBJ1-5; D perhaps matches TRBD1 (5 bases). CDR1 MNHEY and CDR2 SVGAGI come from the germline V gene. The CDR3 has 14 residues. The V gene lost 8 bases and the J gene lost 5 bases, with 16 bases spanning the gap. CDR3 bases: TGTGCCAGCGCATGGGGGGGATCAGATCAGCCCCAGCATTTT. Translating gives CASAWGGSDQPQHF.

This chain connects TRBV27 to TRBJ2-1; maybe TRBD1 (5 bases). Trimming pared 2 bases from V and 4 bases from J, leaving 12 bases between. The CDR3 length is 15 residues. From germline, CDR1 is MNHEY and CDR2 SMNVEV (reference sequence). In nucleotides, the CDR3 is TGTGCCAGCAGTTTAGGAGTGGGGCGATACAATGAGCAGTTCTTC. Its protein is CASSLGVGRYNEQFF.

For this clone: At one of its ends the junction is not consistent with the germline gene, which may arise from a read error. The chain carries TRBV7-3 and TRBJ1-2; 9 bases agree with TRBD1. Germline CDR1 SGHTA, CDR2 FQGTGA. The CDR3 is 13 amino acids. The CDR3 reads CASSLRGQGTFSF. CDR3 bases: TGTGCCAGCAGCTTAAGGGGACAGGGTACTTTTTCTTTC.

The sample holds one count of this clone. The CDR3 sequence: CASSPTWAPKTSTDTQYF. The CDR3 DNA is TGTGCCAGCAGCCCAACATGGGCGCCGAAGACAAGCACAGATACGCAGTATTTT. The rearrangement uses TRBV11-3 and TRBJ2-3; no reliable D call. The CDR3 consists of 18 residues. Germline assignment: CDR1 SGHNT and CDR2 YENEEA. Between the trimmed V and J ends, which lost 5 bases and 0 bases, there was a span of 21 bases. The complete variable domain, with remaining parts taken from reference TRBV11-3 and TRBJ2-3, reads EAGVVQSPRYKIIEKKQPVAFWCNPISGHNTLYWYLQNLGQGPELLIRYENEEAVDDSQLPKDRFSAERLKGVDSTLKIQPAELGDSAVYLCASSPTWAPKTSTDTQYFGPGTRLTVL.

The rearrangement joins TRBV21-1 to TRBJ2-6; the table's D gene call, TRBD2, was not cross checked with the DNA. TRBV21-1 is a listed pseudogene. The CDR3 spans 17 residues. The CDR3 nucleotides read TGTGCCAGCAGCAACGGGACTGCCCGGTCTGGGGCCAACGTCCTGACTTTC. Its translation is CASSNGTARSGANVLTF.

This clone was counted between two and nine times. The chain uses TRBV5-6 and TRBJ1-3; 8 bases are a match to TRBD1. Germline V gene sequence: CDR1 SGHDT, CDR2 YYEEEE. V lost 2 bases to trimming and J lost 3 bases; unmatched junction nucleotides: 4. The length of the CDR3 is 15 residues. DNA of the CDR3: TGTGCCAGCAGCTTAGCCGGGACAGGTGGAAACACCATATATTTT. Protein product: CASSLAGTGGNTIYF.

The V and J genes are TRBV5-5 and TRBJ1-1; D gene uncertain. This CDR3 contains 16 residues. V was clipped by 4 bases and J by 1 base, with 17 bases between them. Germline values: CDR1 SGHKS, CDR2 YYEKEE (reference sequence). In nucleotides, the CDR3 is TGTGCCAGCAGCCGGTCCTTACGAGGAGGGAACACTGAAGCTTTCTTT. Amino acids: CASSRSLRGGNTEAFF.